This is a list of T cell receptor beta chains from one sample in a study of cytomegalovirus exposure and HLA in healthy donors. Method: immunoSEQ multiplex PCR; TCRdb's copy keeps in-frame clones and lacks some. The sample consists of some 150,000 clones, 77% of them appearing once. Source material: PBMCs. The receptor source for this set is a man aged 25-40 years in good health and CMV-seropositive. CDR3s include the opening cysteine and the closing phenylalanine or tryptophan. The D gene is left open where the match is weak. The size of a clone is reported for some rows only, either as once, few or many, or as a class for expanded clones.

V	D	size	J	CDR3	DNA
TRBV7-6	TRBD2	NA	TRBJ2-5	CASSRRGGAETQYF	TGTGCCAGCAGCCGACGCGGGGGGGCAGAGACCCAGTACTTC
TRBV11-2	TRBD2	NA	TRBJ2-5	CASSYLLDGGVWETQYF	TGTGCCAGCAGCTACCTTTTGGATGGGGGGGTTTGGGAGACCCAGTACTTC
TRBV6-4	TRBD2	NA	TRBJ2-3	CASSETGGGTDTQYF	TGTGCCAGCAGTGAAACCGGGGGGGGCACAGATACGCAGTATTTT
TRBV7-6	NA	once	TRBJ1-3	CASSDQGWSGNTIYF	TGTGCCAGCAGCGATCAGGGTTGGTCTGGAAACACCATATATTTT
TRBV6-6	NA	few	TRBJ2-1	CASSSKLGSSYNEQFF	TGTGCCAGCAGCTCCAAACTAGGGAGCTCCTACAATGAGCAGTTCTTC
TRBV5-6	NA	NA	TRBJ2-7	CASSLGVTAFYEQYF	TGTGCCAGCAGCCTCGGGGTCACAGCCTTTTACGAGCAGTACTTC
TRBV28	TRBD1	NA	TRBJ2-5	CASIYRGQETQYF	TGTGCCAGCATATACAGGGGGCAAGAGACCCAGTACTTC
TRBV23-1	NA	NA	TRBJ1-5	CASTVENQPQHF	TGCGCCAGCACCGTAGAGAATCAGCCCCAGCATTTT
TRBV10-2	TRBD2	once	TRBJ2-7	CASRGEGEQYF	TGCGCCAGCAGAGGGGAGGGGGAGCAGTACTTC
TRBV6-5	TRBD1	NA	TRBJ1-2	CASSIRDRGNGYTF	TGTGCCAGCAGTATCCGGGACAGGGGTAATGGCTACACCTTC
TRBV5-1	TRBD1	NA	TRBJ2-7	CASSGISGQGPYEQYF	TGCGCCAGCAGCGGAATATCGGGACAGGGGCCCTACGAGCAGTACTTC
TRBV11-2	TRBD1	few	TRBJ1-5	CASSLTGPGQPQHF	TGTGCCAGCAGCCTGACAGGGCCGGGTCAGCCCCAGCATTTT
TRBV5-4	NA	NA	TRBJ1-1	CASSSSLVQNTEAFF	TGTGCCAGCAGCTCCTCCCTAGTGCAGAACACTGAAGCTTTCTTT
TRBV7-9	NA	NA	TRBJ1-5	CASSLSGTNQPQHF	TGTGCCAGCAGCTTATCAGGTACCAATCAGCCCCAGCATTTT
TRBV5-1	NA	NA	TRBJ1-1	CATTVGGNTEAFF	TGCGCCACCACGGTAGGGGGGAACACTGAAGCTTTCTTT
TRBV10-2	NA	NA	TRBJ1-1	CASSQGRDTEAFF	TGCGCCAGCAGTCAGGGCAGGGACACTGAAGCTTTCTTT
TRBV10-1	TRBD1	NA	TRBJ2-1	CASSEGGTGRDNEQFF	TGCGCCAGCAGTGAGGGAGGGACAGGGAGGGATAATGAGCAGTTCTTC
TRBV7-3	NA	NA	TRBJ2-5	CASSSSGADETQYF	TGTGCCAGCAGCTCCTCTGGGGCGGACGAGACCCAGTACTTC
TRBV29-1	TRBD1	NA	TRBJ2-7	CSAKTGTGPSEQYF	TGCAGCGCAAAGACCGGGACAGGTCCTTCCGAGCAGTACTTC
TRBV7-9	TRBD2	NA	TRBJ2-1	CASSSGAGGQFF	TGTGCCAGCAGCTCAGGAGCGGGGGGGCAGTTCTTC
TRBV4-1	NA	few	TRBJ2-2	CASSHLMGSTGELFF	TGCGCCAGCAGCCACCTAATGGGGAGCACCGGGGAGCTGTTTTTT
TRBV27	TRBD2	NA	TRBJ2-3	CASSLVSGGAVDTQYF	TGTGCCAGCAGTTTAGTTAGCGGGGGGGCCGTCGATACGCAGTATTTT
TRBV30	NA	NA	TRBJ2-1	CALRGLSYNEQFF	TGTGCCTTGCGGGGTCTCTCCTACAATGAGCAGTTCTTC
TRBV11-3	TRBD1	NA	TRBJ2-7	CASSDRQGNEQYF	TGTGCCAGCAGCGACCGACAGGGGAACGAGCAGTACTTC
TRBV30	NA	NA	TRBJ1-1	CAWSEGGNTEAFF	TGTGCCTGGAGTGAAGGGGGGAACACTGAAGCTTTCTTT
TRBV7-3	NA	once	TRBJ2-3	CASSRELTDTQYF	TGTGCCAGCAGCCGAGAACTCACAGATACGCAGTATTTT
TRBV4-1	TRBD1	NA	TRBJ2-7	CASSLGQGSYEQYF	TGCGCCAGCAGCCTCGGACAGGGGTCCTACGAGCAGTACTTC
TRBV13	TRBD2	NA	TRBJ2-1	CASSLVAGGRNEQFF	TGTGCCAGCAGCTTAGTGGCGGGGGGGCGCAATGAGCAGTTCTTC
TRBV9	NA	NA	TRBJ1-5	CASRGRADNQPQHF	TGTGCCAGCAGAGGCAGGGCGGACAATCAGCCCCAGCATTTT
TRBV14	TRBD2	NA	TRBJ2-7	CASSQVAGATYEQYF	TGTGCCAGCAGCCAAGTAGCGGGGGCTACCTACGAGCAGTACTTC
TRBV27	NA	few	TRBJ2-2	CASSPRENTGELFF	TGTGCCAGCAGTCCCCGGGAGAACACCGGGGAGCTGTTTTTT
TRBV7-8	TRBD2	NA	TRBJ2-7	CASSSSSGSYEQYF	TGTGCCAGCAGCTCATCTAGCGGGAGCTACGAGCAGTACTTC
TRBV2	NA	NA	TRBJ2-7	CASSPRGAGDSYEQYF	TGTGCCAGCAGCCCCCGGGGAGCGGGTGACTCCTACGAGCAGTACTTC
TRBV4-2	TRBD2	NA	TRBJ2-2	CASSRAGGDLYTGELFF	TGTGCCAGCAGCCGCGCCGGGGGGGACTTGTACACCGGGGAGCTGTTTTTT
TRBV30	TRBD2	NA	TRBJ2-7	CACTSVSYEQYF	TGTGCCTGCACTAGCGTTTCCTACGAGCAGTACTTC
TRBV10-2	TRBD2	NA	TRBJ2-5	CASTTSGGAETQYF	TGCGCCAGCACTACTAGCGGGGGGGCTGAGACCCAGTACTTC
TRBV28	TRBD1	few	TRBJ1-6	CASSFGQGGSPLHF	TGTGCCAGCAGTTTCGGACAGGGTGGGTCACCCCTCCACTTT
TRBV10-3	NA	NA	TRBJ2-5	CAISESRQKETQYF	TGTGCCATCAGTGAGTCTCGACAGAAAGAGACCCAGTACTTC
TRBV5-1	NA	NA	TRBJ2-7	CASSLEGGASYEQYF	TGCGCCAGCAGCTTGGAAGGCGGGGCCTCCTACGAGCAGTATTTC
TRBV5-1	NA	NA	TRBJ1-2	CASSLDVLADGYTF	TGCGCCAGCAGCTTGGACGTGTTGGCGGATGGCTACACCTTC
TRBV5-4	NA	NA	TRBJ2-2	CASSSDPGDTGELFF	TGTGCCAGCAGCTCGGACCCCGGGGACACCGGGGAGCTGTTTTTT
TRBV2	TRBD1	NA	TRBJ2-2	CASGQGAGELFF	TGTGCCAGCGGACAGGGGGCCGGGGAGCTGTTTTTT
TRBV9	TRBD2	NA	TRBJ2-7	CASSVSGGLGGEQYF	TGTGCCAGCAGCGTTAGCGGGGGGCTTGGTGGGGAGCAGTACTTC
TRBV5-1	NA	few	TRBJ2-7	CASTTRPTEGSYEQYF	TGCGCCAGCACAACCCGCCCGACTGAGGGTTCCTACGAGCAGTACTTC
TRBV6-6	TRBD1	NA	TRBJ1-5	CASSPGQGLNQPQHF	TGTGCCAGCAGTCCGGGACAGGGGCTCAATCAGCCCCAGCATTTT
TRBV6-5	TRBD1	NA	TRBJ2-7	CASSYSGTDYEQYF	TGTGCCAGCAGTTACTCCGGGACAGACTACGAGCAGTACTTC
TRBV20-1	NA	few	TRBJ2-2	CSARDEGELFF	TGCAGTGCTAGAGACGAGGGGGAGCTGTTTTTT
TRBV6-5	NA	NA	TRBJ1-5	CASRRDNNQPQHF	TGTGCCAGCAGAAGGGACAACAATCAGCCCCAGCATTTT
TRBV11-3	TRBD1	NA	TRBJ1-1	CASSLGGDSTEAFF	TGTGCCAGCAGCTTAGGGGGGGACAGCACTGAAGCTTTCTTT
TRBV5-1	TRBD1	NA	TRBJ2-3	CASSRDRGVDTQYF	TGCGCCAGCAGCAGGGACAGGGGGGTCGATACGCAGTATTTT
TRBV6-1	NA	NA	TRBJ2-3	CASSERGRGGDTQYF	TGTGCCAGCAGTGAACGCGGGCGGGGCGGGGATACGCAGTATTTT
TRBV27	TRBD2	NA	TRBJ2-5	CASRGRLAVQETQYF	TGTGCCAGCAGGGGCCGACTAGCGGTCCAAGAGACCCAGTACTTC
TRBV4-1	TRBD1	NA	TRBJ1-3	CASSLPQGAAGNTIYF	TGCGCCAGCAGCCTGCCGCAGGGGGCAGCTGGAAACACCATATATTTT
TRBV30	NA	few	TRBJ1-1	CACSRRGGTEAFF	TGTGCCTGTTCCCGCAGGGGTGGCACTGAAGCTTTCTTT